This TCR beta chain was recorded in a study of Graves' ophthalmopathy and Graves' hyperthyroidism. Across the study: The authors defined stable hyperthyroidism as no ophthalmopathy within 18 months of follow-up. General observations from the study: Blood repertoires reportedly contained most expanded thyroid clonotypes above 0.001 frequency. At around 68% sensitivity and roughly 72% specificity, the model predicted progression of the ophthalmopathy.

This clonotype was detected ten times or more. The antigen is not known. Clinical symptoms, serum thyroxine, TRAb, thyroid ultrasound and orbital computed tomography formed the basis of diagnosis. Beta-chain TCR CDR3 regions were amplified from RNA transcripts. HTBI-primed first-round RT-PCR preceded second-round multiplex PCR. TCRdb called the multiplex PCR reads again in MiXCR, with one record for every CDR3 protein. The sample consists of around 1,000,000 distinct CDR3 sequences, 36% of them appearing once. CDR1 SGHKS and CDR2 YYEKEE come from the germline V gene (reference sequence). The CDR3 spans 15 residues. V shed 1 base, J shed 4 bases, and the junction held 7 bases outside the gene matches.

The chain couples TRBV5-5 to TRBJ2-5, with 7 nucleotides matching TRBD1. Sequenced material: peripheral blood or thyroid tissue (not recorded which). This sequence originates from an adult man with Graves' hyperthyroidism. Here the CDR3 reads CASSLPSGGGETQYF. CDR3 in DNA: TGTGCCAGCAGCTTGCCGTCAGGGGGTGGAGAGACCCAGTACTTC.